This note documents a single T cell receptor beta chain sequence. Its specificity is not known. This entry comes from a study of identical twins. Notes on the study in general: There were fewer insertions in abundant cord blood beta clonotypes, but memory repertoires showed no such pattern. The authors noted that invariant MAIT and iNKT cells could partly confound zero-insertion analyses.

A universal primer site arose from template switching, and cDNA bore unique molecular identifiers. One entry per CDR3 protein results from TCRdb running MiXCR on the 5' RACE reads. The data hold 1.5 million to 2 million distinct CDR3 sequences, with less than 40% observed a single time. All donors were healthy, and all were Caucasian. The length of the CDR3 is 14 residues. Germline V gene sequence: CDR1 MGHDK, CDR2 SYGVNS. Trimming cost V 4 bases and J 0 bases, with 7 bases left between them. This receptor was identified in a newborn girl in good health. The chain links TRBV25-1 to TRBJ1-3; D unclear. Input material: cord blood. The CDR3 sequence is CASSATLSGNTIYF. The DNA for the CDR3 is TGTGCCAGCAGTGCGACACTCTCTGGAAACACCATATATTTT.